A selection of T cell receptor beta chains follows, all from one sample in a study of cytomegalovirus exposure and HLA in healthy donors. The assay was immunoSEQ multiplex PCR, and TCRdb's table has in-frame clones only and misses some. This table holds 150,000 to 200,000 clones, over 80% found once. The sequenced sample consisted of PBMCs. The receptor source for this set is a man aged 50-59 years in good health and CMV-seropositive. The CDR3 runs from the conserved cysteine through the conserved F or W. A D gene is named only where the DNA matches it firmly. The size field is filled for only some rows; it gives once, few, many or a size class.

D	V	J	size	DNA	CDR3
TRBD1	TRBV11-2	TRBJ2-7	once	TGTGCCAGCAGCAAAAAGGGGACAGACTTTTACGAGCAGTACTTC	CASSKKGTDFYEQYF
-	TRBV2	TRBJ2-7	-	TGTGCCAGCAGTGAGGGCCGAGCCTACGAGCAGTGCTTC	CASSEGRAYEQCF
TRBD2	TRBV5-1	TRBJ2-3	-	TGCGCCAGCGCCTCCAGCGGGGACCGCACAGATACGCAGTATTTT	CASASSGDRTDTQYF
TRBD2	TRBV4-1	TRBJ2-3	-	TGCGCCAGCAGCCAAGTACGGCGGGGGGTGACAGATACGCAGTATTTT	CASSQVRRGVTDTQYF
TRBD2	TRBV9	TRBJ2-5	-	TGTGCCAGCAGCCCCCATGCGGGAGAGGAAGAGACCCAGTACTTC	CASSPHAGEEETQYF
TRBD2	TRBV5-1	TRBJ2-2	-	TGCGCCAGCAGCTGGGGACTAGCGGTGAATAGCGAGCTGTTTTTT	CASSWGLAVNSELFF
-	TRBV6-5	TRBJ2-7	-	TGTGCCAGCAGTCCTACGGGGGTTAACTACGAGCAGTACTTC	CASSPTGVNYEQYF
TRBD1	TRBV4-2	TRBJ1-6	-	TGTGCCAGCAGCCAAGAACCGGCAGGGGGAAATTCACCCCTCCACTTT	CASSQEPAGGNSPLHF
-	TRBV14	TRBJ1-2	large	TGTGCCAGCAGCCAAGACAGGGCCTATGGCTACACCTTC	CASSQDRAYGYTF
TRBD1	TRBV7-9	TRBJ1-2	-	TGTGCCAGCAGCTCCAGGGGGGATGGCTACACCTTC	CASSSRGDGYTF
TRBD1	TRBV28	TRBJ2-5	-	TGTGCCAGCAGTCGATGGACAGGGGGGGGAGAGACCCAGTACTTC	CASSRWTGGGETQYF
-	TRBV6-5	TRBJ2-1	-	TGTGCCAGCAGCAGACGGGGTGAGCAGTTCTTC	CASSRRGEQFF
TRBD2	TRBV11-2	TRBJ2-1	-	TGTGCCAGCAGCGGGGGACTACTATACAATGAGCAGTTCTTC	CASSGGLLYNEQFF
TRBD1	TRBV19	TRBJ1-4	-	TGTGCCAGTAGTACCTACGGGACAGGGACTGGCGAAAAACTGTTTTTT	CASSTYGTGTGEKLFF
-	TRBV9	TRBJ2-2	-	TGTGCCAGCAGCACCAGACTGTCCGGGGAGCTGTTTTTT	CASSTRLSGELFF
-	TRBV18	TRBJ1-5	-	TGTGCCAGCTCACCGGGGCAGGTTGATCAGCCCCAGCATTTT	CASSPGQVDQPQHF
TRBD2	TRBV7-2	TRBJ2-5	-	TGTGCCAGCAGCTTAGAGTTGAGACTAGCGGGAATCCAAGAGACCCAGTACTTC	CASSLELRLAGIQETQYF
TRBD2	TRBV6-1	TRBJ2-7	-	TGTGCCAGCAGTGAAAGGACTAGCGGGGGGTACGAGCAGTACTTC	CASSERTSGGYEQYF
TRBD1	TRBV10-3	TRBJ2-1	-	TGTGCCATCAGAAGGGACAGCAATGAGCAGTTCTTC	CAIRRDSNEQFF
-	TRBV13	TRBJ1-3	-	TGTGCCAGCAGCTTAACAGGAGTTGGAAACACCATATATTTT	CASSLTGVGNTIYF
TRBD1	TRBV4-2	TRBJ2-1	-	TGTGCCAGCAGCCAAGGAAACAGGGGCGACAATGAGCAGTTCTTC	CASSQGNRGDNEQFF
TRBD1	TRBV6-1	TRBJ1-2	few	TGTGCCAGCAGTGAACTCGAGGGACAGGTTGGGGTTGGCTACACCTTC	CASSELEGQVGVGYTF
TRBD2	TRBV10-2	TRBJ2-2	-	TGCGCCAGCGGCCTGACTAGCGGCGACACCGGGGAGCTGTTTTTT	CASGLTSGDTGELFF
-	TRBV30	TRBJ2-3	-	TGTGCCTGGAGTGTAGTCGGGAGCACAGATACGCAGTATTTT	CAWSVVGSTDTQYF
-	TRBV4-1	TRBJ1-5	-	TGCGCCAGCAGCCAAGACAGGAATAGCAATCAGCCCCAGCATTTT	CASSQDRNSNQPQHF
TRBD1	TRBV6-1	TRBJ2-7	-	TGTGCCAGCAGTGTCGCCGGGACAGGGGGCTTCTACGAGCAGTACTTC	CASSVAGTGGFYEQYF
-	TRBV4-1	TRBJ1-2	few	TGCGCCAGCAGCCAAGATCTTTCCAGTCCCTATGGCTACACCTTC	CASSQDLSSPYGYTF
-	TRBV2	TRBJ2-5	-	TGTGCCAGCAGTCTAGCGAGAGGAGAGACCCAGTACTTC	CASSLARGETQYF
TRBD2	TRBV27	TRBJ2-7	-	TGTGCCAGCAGGGCTAGCGGAAACCCCTACGAGCAGTACTTC	CASRASGNPYEQYF
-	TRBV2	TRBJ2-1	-	TGTGCCAGCAGTGTGAAAGGGGGCTCCTACAATGAGCAGTTCTTC	CASSVKGGSYNEQFF
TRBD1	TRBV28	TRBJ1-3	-	TGTGCCAGCGTCCGGGACAGGGGAGCTTTCTCTGGAAACACCATATATTTT	CASVRDRGAFSGNTIYF
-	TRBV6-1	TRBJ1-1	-	TGTGCCAGCAGCGATGGCAAAATCACTGAAGCTTTCTTT	CASSDGKITEAFF
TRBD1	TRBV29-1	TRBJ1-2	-	TGCAGCGTTGTGGGGACAGGTGGTGGCTACACCTTC	CSVVGTGGGYTF
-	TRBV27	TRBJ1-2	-	TGTGCCAGCAGTTTAAGTTCTGGGCAGATTAACTATGGCTACACCTTC	CASSLSSGQINYGYTF
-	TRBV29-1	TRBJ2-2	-	TGCAGCGTCGAAGGGGCGGGGGCGAGGGGGCTGTTTTTT	CSVEGAGARGLFF
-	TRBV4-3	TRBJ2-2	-	TGCGCCAGCAGCCAAGATCCCGGGGGGAACACCGGGGAGCTGTTTTTT	CASSQDPGGNTGELFF
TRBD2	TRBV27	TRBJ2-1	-	TGTGCCAGCGCCCCTAGCGGGAGTTACAATGAGCAGTTCTTC	CASAPSGSYNEQFF